These 8 T cell receptor beta chains share one sample of origin, sequenced in a study of T-cell memory formation after mild COVID-19. TCRdb redid the calling of the 5' RACE reads with MiXCR, one entry per CDR3 protein. The data hold some 260,000 distinct CDR3 sequences, with roughly 17% observed a single time. The sequencing sample was made of PBMCs or a T cell subset sorted from them (not recorded which). The receptors originated from a man aged 18 to 29 who had mild COVID-19 (a few samples of this study predate the infection). Cell type and time point are not known.

This clonotype came up a few times. The chain has TRBV6-2 or TRBV6-3 and TRBJ1-5; D remains unclear. Per germline, CDR1 MNHEY and CDR2 SVGEGT. The V end lost 6 bases, the J end lost 7 bases, and 13 bases lay between the germline ends. The CDR3 contains 13 residues. CDR3 DNA: TGTGCCAGCAGACCAGGACCCAGCCAGCCCCAGCATTTT. This translates into CASRPGPSQPQHF.

This clonotype was counted a few times. The chain carries TRBV5-6 and TRBJ2-5, with 12 bases identical to TRBD2. V shed 0 bases, J shed 5 bases, and the junction held 11 bases outside the gene matches. The CDR3 extends over 18 amino acids. Germline V gene data show CDR1 as SGHDT and CDR2 as YYEEEE. The CDR3 region has the DNA TGTGCCAGCAGCTTGGGTCGACTAGCGGGGGAAATACGCGAGACCCAGTACTTC. Amino acids: CASSLGRLAGEIRETQYF.

This clonotype was counted only a few times. The V call is TRBV6-5, the J call TRBJ1-2; tentatively, D is TRBD1 (5 bases). With 2 bases removed from V and 4 bases from J, the gap between germline ends came to 14 bases. Germline V CDR1 and CDR2: MNHEY, SVGAGI. This CDR3 is 15 amino acids long. The CDR3 loop reads CASSYDRTGLYGYTF. The CDR3 bases are TGTGCCAGCAGTTACGATCGGACGGGGCTCTATGGCTACACCTTC.

The chain carries TRBV20-1 and TRBJ2-7; 9 bases are shared with TRBD2. V shed 3 bases, J shed 7 bases, and the junction held 10 bases outside the gene matches. Germline loops: CDR1 DFQATT, CDR2 SNEGSKA (reference sequence). This CDR3 region has 14 residues. The CDR3 is CSASSGGVLGEQYV. The CDR3 coding sequence is TGCAGTGCTAGTAGCGGGGGCGTCCTTGGGGAGCAGTACGTC.

This clonotype has a handful of counts. This chain uses TRBV20-1 with TRBJ2-3; D perhaps matches TRBD1 (6 bases). Germline CDR1 is DFQATT and CDR2 is SNEGSKA (reference sequence). V was clipped by 4 bases and J by 0 bases, with 8 bases between them. The CDR3 is 13 residues long. CDR3 in amino acids: CSATGQSTDTQYF. The CDR3 DNA reads TGCAGTGCTACCGGACAGAGCACAGATACGCAGTATTTT.

This chain uses TRBV12-5 with TRBJ2-2; 9 positions agree with TRBD2. The trim removed 5 bases at V and 0 bases at J, leaving 4 bases unmatched. Germline CDR1 and CDR2: LGHNT and FRNRAP. There are 16 residues in the CDR3. The CDR3 sequence: CASGAPSGTNTGELFF. CDR3 DNA sequence: TGTGCTAGTGGTGCTCCTAGCGGGACGAACACCGGGGAGCTGTTTTTT.

A word on this clonotype: A much larger clonotype is one base distant, so this may be a read error. This sequence joins TRBV7-2 and TRBJ2-3; 8 bases line up with TRBD2. This CDR3 comprises 12 residues. Germline assignment: CDR1 SGHTA and CDR2 FQGNSA. The V gene end was trimmed by 6 bases and the J gene end by 11 bases; junction bases not matched to a gene: 7. The CDR3 nucleotides are TGTGCCAGCAGAAGGACTAGCCCTAAGCAGTATTTT. Translating it yields CASRRTSPKQYF.

This clonotype showed up many times. This chain links TRBV4-3 with TRBJ1-6; D uncertain. CDR1 LGHNA and CDR2 YSLEER come from the germline V gene. Between the trimmed V and J ends, which lost 0 bases and 14 bases, there was a span of 14 bases. CDR3 size: 14 residues. CDR3 protein: CASSQDRKGPSLHF. The CDR3 bases are TGCGCCAGCAGCCAAGATCGAAAGGGTCCATCCCTCCACTTT.